This T cell receptor beta chain emerged from a study of T cell responses to AZD1222 COVID-19 vaccine. About the study: The study pooled second doses at about 4 or about 12 weeks.

This clone was seen more than once but under ten times. Its antigen is not known. Profiling relied on immunoSEQ multiplex PCR, and the TCRdb table lists in-frame clones only, not all of them. This sample yields 72,000 or so clones, of which roughly 90% are seen a single time; 4.2% belongs to the top ten. Study-wide results and caveats: Rises in breadth and depth of Spike-specific TCRs came after two AZD1222 doses. Females outnumbered males among donors, who were mostly white British; clonal diversity was possibly underestimated.

The sample was peripheral blood, taken on day 0 of AZD1222 vaccination. The sequence came from an adult in good health.

CDR3 loop: CASSVQGEWNTEAFF. The CDR3 nucleotides are TGTGCCAGCAGCGTCCAGGGGGAATGGAACACTGAAGCTTTCTTT. The V call is TRBV9, the J call TRBJ1-1, with 7 bases that match TRBD1. In germline, CDR1 is SGDLS, CDR2 YYNGEE. This CDR3 is 15 amino acids long. With V trimmed by 2 bases and J by 1 base, 5 bases remained unmatched.